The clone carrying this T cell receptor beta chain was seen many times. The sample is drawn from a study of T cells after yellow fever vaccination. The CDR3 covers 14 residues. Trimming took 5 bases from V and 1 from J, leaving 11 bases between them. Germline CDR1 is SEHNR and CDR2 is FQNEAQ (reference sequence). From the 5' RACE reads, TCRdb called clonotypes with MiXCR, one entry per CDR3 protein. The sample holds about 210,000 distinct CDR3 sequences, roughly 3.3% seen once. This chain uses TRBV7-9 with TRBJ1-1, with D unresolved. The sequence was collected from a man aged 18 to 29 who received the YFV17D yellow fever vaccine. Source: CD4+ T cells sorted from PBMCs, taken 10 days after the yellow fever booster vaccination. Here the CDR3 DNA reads TGTGCCAGCAGCCCATGGAGCGGGAACACTGAAGCTTTCTTT. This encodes CASSPWSGNTEAFF.